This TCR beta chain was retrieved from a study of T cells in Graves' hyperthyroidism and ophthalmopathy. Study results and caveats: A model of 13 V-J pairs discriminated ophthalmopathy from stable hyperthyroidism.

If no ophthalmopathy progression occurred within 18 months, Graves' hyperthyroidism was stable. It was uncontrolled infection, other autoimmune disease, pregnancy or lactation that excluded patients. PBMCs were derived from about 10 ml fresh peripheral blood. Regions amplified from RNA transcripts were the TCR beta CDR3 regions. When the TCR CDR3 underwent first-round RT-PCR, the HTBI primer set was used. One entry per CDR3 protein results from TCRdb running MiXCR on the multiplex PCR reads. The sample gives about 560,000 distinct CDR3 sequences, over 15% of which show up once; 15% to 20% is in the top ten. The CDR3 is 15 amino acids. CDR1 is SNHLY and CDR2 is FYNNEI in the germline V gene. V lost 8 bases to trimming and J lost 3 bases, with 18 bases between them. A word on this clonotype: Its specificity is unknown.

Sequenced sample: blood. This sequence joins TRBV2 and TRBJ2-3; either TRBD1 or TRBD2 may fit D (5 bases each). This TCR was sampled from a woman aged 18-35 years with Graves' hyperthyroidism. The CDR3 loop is CASRPLAWGTDTQYF. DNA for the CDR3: TGTGCCAGCCGACCTTTGGCGTGGGGGACAGATACGCAGTATTTT. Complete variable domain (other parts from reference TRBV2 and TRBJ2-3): EPEVTQTPSHQVTQMGQEVILRCVPISNHLYFYWYRQILGQKVEFLVSFYNNEISEKSEIFDDQFSVERPDGSNFTLKIRSTKLEDSAMYFCASRPLAWGTDTQYFGPGTRLTVL.